This T cell receptor (beta chain) was found in a study of blood T cells in healthy people across ages. Regarding the study as a whole: CMV status of donors was not determined, possibly confounding expanded clonotype changes.

PCR was performed a second time for about 7 to 12 cycles using a sample-barcoded 5' primer and a J-beta primer mix. Every sample gave at least 2.5 million paired-end reads containing CDR3. TCRdb passed the 5' RACE reads through MiXCR, listing each CDR3 protein once. The sample holds just over 800,000 distinct CDR3 sequences, around two thirds seen once. V dropped 0 bases and J dropped 9 bases, with 7 bases sitting between them. Germline assignment: CDR1 SGDLS and CDR2 YYNGEE. The CDR3 is made up of 13 amino acids. On this clonotype itself: Its specificity is unknown.

This clonotype was obtained from a man in his thirties or forties in good health. This chain connects TRBV9 to TRBJ1-6, with TRBD1 as a possible D gene (5 bases). Sequenced material: blood. CDR3 in DNA: TGTGCCAGCAGCGTAGACAGGTCTTCACCCCTCCACTTT. This encodes CASSVDRSSPLHF.